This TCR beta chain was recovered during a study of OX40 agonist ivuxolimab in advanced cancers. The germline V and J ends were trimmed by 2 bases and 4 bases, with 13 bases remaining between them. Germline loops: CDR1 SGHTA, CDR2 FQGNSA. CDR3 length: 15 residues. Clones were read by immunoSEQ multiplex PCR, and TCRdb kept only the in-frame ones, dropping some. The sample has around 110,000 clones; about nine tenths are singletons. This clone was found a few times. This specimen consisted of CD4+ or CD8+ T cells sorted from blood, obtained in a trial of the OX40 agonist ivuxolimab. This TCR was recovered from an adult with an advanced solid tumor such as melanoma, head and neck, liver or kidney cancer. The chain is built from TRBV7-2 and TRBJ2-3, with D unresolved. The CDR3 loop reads CASSLQSGEADTQYF. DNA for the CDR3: TGTGCCAGCAGCTTACAATCGGGTGAGGCAGATACGCAGTATTTT.